These T cell receptor beta chains were read from a single sample in a study of T cells after yellow fever vaccination. TCRdb redid the calling of the 5' RACE reads with MiXCR, one entry per CDR3 protein. The table lists 250,000 to 400,000 distinct CDR3 sequences, over 3.5% of them singletons. The input for sequencing was PBMCs, taken 5 days after the yellow fever booster vaccination. The receptor source for this set is a man in his late teens or twenties who received the YFV17D yellow fever vaccine. The CDR3 runs from the conserved cysteine through the conserved F or W. D genes are given only for firm matches. Clone size is stated in some rows and not others, as once, few, many or a class when expanded.

D: TRBD2
J: TRBJ2-3
V: TRBV20-1
size: -
length: 17
DNA: TGCAGTGCTACTAATAGCGGGGGGGATACTAGCACAGATACGCAGTATTTT
CDR3: CSATNSGGDTSTDTQYF

D: -
J: TRBJ1-1
V: TRBV6-6
size: many
length: 14
DNA: TGTGCCAGCAGTTACTCTTCAACAGGTTCCGAAGCTTTCTTT
CDR3: CASSYSSTGSEAFF

D: TRBD2
J: TRBJ2-3
V: TRBV7-2
size: few
length: 14
DNA: TGTGCCAGCAGCCCAGGGAGGGCCACAGATACGCAGTATTTT
CDR3: CASSPGRATDTQYF

D: -
J: TRBJ1-5
V: TRBV9
size: few
length: 14
DNA: TGTGCCAGCGGCTTGGGGGGTAGCAATCAGCCCCAGCATTTT
CDR3: CASGLGGSNQPQHF

D: TRBD1
J: TRBJ1-1
V: TRBV7-2
size: -
length: 16
DNA: TGTGCCAGCAGCTTCCCCGGGACAGGGGGCTACACTGAAGCTTTCTTT
CDR3: CASSFPGTGGYTEAFF

D: TRBD1
J: TRBJ1-2
V: TRBV4-3
size: -
length: 16
DNA: TGCGCCAGCAGCCAAGGTGGACAGGCCACTAACTATGGCTACACCTTC
CDR3: CASSQGGQATNYGYTF

D: TRBD2
J: TRBJ2-1
V: TRBV19
size: -
length: 15
DNA: TGTGCCAGTAGTGGCCCGGGGGGGCTCTACAATGAGCAGTTCTTC
CDR3: CASSGPGGLYNEQFF

D: -
J: TRBJ2-3
V: TRBV20-1
size: -
length: 15
DNA: TGCAGTGCTTCCCCGTCGGCAGGCTTCACAGATACGCAGTATTTT
CDR3: CSASPSAGFTDTQYF

D: -
J: TRBJ1-6
V: TRBV12-3/TRBV12-4
size: few
length: 14
DNA: TGTGCCAGCAGTTTCTCCAGGATAAATTCACCCCTCCACTTT
CDR3: CASSFSRINSPLHF

D: -
J: TRBJ1-5
V: TRBV11-2
size: -
length: 13
DNA: TGTGCCAGCAGCTTAGAATTGGATCAGCCCCAGCATTTT
CDR3: CASSLELDQPQHF

D: TRBD2
J: TRBJ2-2
V: TRBV9
size: many
length: 15
DNA: TGTGCCAGCAAGGGGACTAGCGGGGGGACCGGGGAGCTGTTTTTT
CDR3: CASKGTSGGTGELFF

D: -
J: TRBJ1-1
V: TRBV6-1
size: few
length: 16
DNA: TGTGCCAGCACCCAGGGGAGGACCCTCTGGTACACTGAAGCTTTCTTT
CDR3: CASTQGRTLWYTEAFF

D: TRBD1
J: TRBJ2-7
V: TRBV5-8
size: -
length: 15
DNA: TGTGCCAGCAGCCCGCTCGGGACAGGCTCCTACGAGCAGTACTTC
CDR3: CASSPLGTGSYEQYF

D: -
J: TRBJ2-3
V: TRBV3-1
size: -
length: 16
DNA: TGTGCCAGCAGCCAAGATCGAGGGCAAAGCACAGATACGCAGTATTTT
CDR3: CASSQDRGQSTDTQYF

D: TRBD1
J: TRBJ1-2
V: TRBV6-5
size: few
length: 16
DNA: TGTGCCAGCACCGCATGGGGACAGCGCACTAACTATGGCTACACCTTC
CDR3: CASTAWGQRTNYGYTF

D: -
J: TRBJ1-1
V: TRBV29-1
size: few
length: 16
DNA: TGCAGCGTTGAACCTCGGGCAGGGGAAAGGAGGCCTGAAGCTTTCTTT
CDR3: CSVEPRAGERRPEAFF

D: -
J: TRBJ2-3
V: TRBV4-2
size: few
length: 14
DNA: TGTGCCAGCAGCCAAGATAGGGCAACAGATACGCAGTATTTT
CDR3: CASSQDRATDTQYF